Following are 21 T cell receptor beta chains from one sample sequenced in a study of blood T cell repertoires in COVID-19. Data came from immunoSEQ multiplex PCR; TCRdb stores just in-frame clones and leaves some out. The sample comprises around 300,000 clones, around 90% of which are singletons, and around 2% rests with the top ten. The sequencing sample was made of PBMCs or T cells enriched from blood (not recorded which). These receptors all come from a woman aged 55-75 years in a cohort exposed to, infected with or recovered from COVID-19 (not recorded which).

This clone was seen a few times. This sequence joins TRBV3-1 (or the pseudogene TRBV3-2) and TRBJ2-1, with 10 nucleotides matching TRBD2. V was clipped by 4 bases and J by 4 bases; unmatched bases: 10. This CDR3 is 17 amino acids long. Per germline, CDR1 LGHDT and CDR2 YNNKEL (reference sequence). In DNA, the CDR3 is TGTGCCAGCAGCCCTACCGCCAGCGGGAGGGTTTACAATGAGCAGTTCTTC. Translated, it gives CASSPTASGRVYNEQFF.

The CDR3 coding sequence is TGTGCCAGCAGCCAAGAGGCGGGGTCGGGGGAACTGTTTTTT. Encoded protein: CASSQEAGSGELFF. The rearrangement uses TRBV14 and TRBJ1-4; D is possibly TRBD1 (5 bases). This CDR3 comprises 14 residues. Germline V gives CDR1 SGHDN, CDR2 FVKESK. Trimming cost V 0 bases and J 12 bases, with 14 bases left between them.

This chain uses TRBV7-2 with TRBJ2-1; no firm D call. Germline CDR1 and CDR2: SGHTA and FQGNSA. The CDR3 spans 13 residues. With 4 bases removed from V and 8 bases from J, the gap between germline ends came to 12 bases. The CDR3 DNA reads as TGTGCCAGCAGCTCCCGAGCGTTCGATGAGCAGTTCTTC. Protein sequence: CASSSRAFDEQFF.

For the CDR3, the DNA is TGTGCCAGCAGTTTGCGGGCCATCGTAATGAATGAGCAGTTCTTC. Translated: CASSLRAIVMNEQFF. The rearrangement uses TRBV28 and TRBJ2-1, with a weak D call TRBD2 (5 bases). Germline CDR1 and CDR2: MDHEN and SYDVKM. This CDR3 is 15 amino acids long. V was shortened by 3 bases and J by 7 bases, with 16 bases between the two germline ends.

The chain links TRBV6-5 to TRBJ2-7; TRBD2 matches at 7 bases. The CDR3 spans 13 residues. Trimming at V came to 10 bases and at J to 1 base, leaving 7 bases not matched to a gene. CDR1 is MNHEY, CDR2 SVGAGI, per germline. The CDR3 protein is CATIGRGSYEQYF. DNA for the CDR3: TGTGCCACCATCGGGCGGGGGTCCTACGAGCAGTACTTC.

DNA of the CDR3: TGTGCCAGCAGTTCCCGAATCGACAGGGTCGGCTTGGGATGGGTAGCTTTCTTT. Its protein is CASSSRIDRVGLGWVAFF. This chain connects TRBV27 to TRBJ1-1; TRBD1 aligns across 7 bases. CDR1 is MNHEY, CDR2 SMNVEV, per germline (reference sequence). The CDR3 spans 18 residues. V lost 4 bases and J lost 10; bases outside the gene matches: 24.

The V gene is TRBV27, the J gene TRBJ2-3; 14 positions agree with TRBD2. Trimming cost V 7 bases and J 1 base; bases outside gene matches: 13. From germline, CDR1 is MNHEY and CDR2 SMNVEV (reference sequence). The CDR3 runs 19 residues. The CDR3 DNA sequence: TGTGCCAGCAAGGGTGGACTAGCGGGAGGAAGAGGGGGCACAGATACGCAGTATTTT. It translates to CASKGGLAGGRGGTDTQYF.

The chain is built from TRBV19 and TRBJ2-5; no reliable D call. The CDR3 runs 12 residues. The germline V and J ends were trimmed by 6 bases and 4 bases, with 9 bases remaining between them. Germline V CDR1 and CDR2: LNHDA, SQIVND (reference sequence). CDR3 nucleotides: TGTGCCAGTAGCAACCGAGGAGAGACCCAGTACTTC. It encodes CASSNRGETQYF.

The chain carries TRBV10-3 and TRBJ2-7; 7 bases map to TRBD1. The CDR3 spans 13 residues. Germline V gene sequence: CDR1 ENHRY, CDR2 SYGVKD. The V and J ends lost 7 bases and 0 bases, in that order; junction bases with no gene match: 3. CDR3 nucleotides: TGTGCCATCACGGGACAGCTCTCCTACGAGCAGTACTTC. Its protein product is CAITGQLSYEQYF.

The DNA for the CDR3 is TGTGCCAGCTCACCAATAGAGGGGGTTGGAGGAACTGAAGCTTTCTTT. Amino acids: CASSPIEGVGGTEAFF. The chain has TRBV18 and TRBJ1-1; the D gene is possibly TRBD1 (6 bases). Trimming took 2 bases from V and 5 from J, leaving 18 bases between them. Looked up from germline, CDR1 is KGHSH and CDR2 is LQKENI. This CDR3 region has 16 residues.

This clone was picked up one time. The chain uses TRBV7-6 and TRBJ2-3, with D possibly being TRBD1 (5 bases). V lost 4 bases and J 2 bases, leaving 10 bases between the germline ends. From germline, CDR1 is SGHVS and CDR2 FNYEAQ. The CDR3 is 14 residues long. DNA for the CDR3: TGTGCCAGCAGCTCAGGGATGGTCACAGATACGCAGTATTTT. This sequence encodes CASSSGMVTDTQYF. Combining the CDR3 with reference TRBV7-6 and TRBJ2-3 gives the whole variable domain GAGVSQSPRYKVTKRGQDVALRCDPISGHVSLYWYRQALGQGPEFLTYFNYEAQQDKSGLPNDRFSAERPEGSISTLTIQRTEQRDSAMYRCASSSGMVTDTQYFGPGTRLTVL.

This rearrangement joins TRBV18 to TRBJ2-7; perhaps TRBD2 as D (6 bases). Germline-derived CDR1 and CDR2 are KGHSH and LQKENI. The CDR3 sequence is 13 residues long. V was trimmed by 6 bases and J by 6 bases, leaving 15 bases between them. CDR3 coding DNA: TGTGCCAGCTCGCCGGGACTCGCCCTCGAGCAGTACTTC. The encoded protein is CASSPGLALEQYF.

V gene TRBV4-1 combines with J gene TRBJ2-3; D gene uncertain. Trimming removed 6 bases at V and 4 bases at J, with 17 bases between. The CDR3 spans 15 residues. From germline, CDR1 is MGHRA and CDR2 YSYEKL. Written as DNA, the CDR3 is TGCGCCAGCAGTCGATCTCTACCCGCTTCAGATACGCAGTATTTT. Translating it yields CASSRSLPASDTQYF.

The rearrangement links TRBV11-2 to TRBJ2-5; D perhaps matches TRBD1 (5 bases). V lost 0 bases and J 7 bases, leaving 21 bases between the germline ends. CDR3 size: 17 residues. Germline loops: CDR1 SGHAT, CDR2 FQNNGV. The CDR3 loop reads CASSLDLPGLNGGTQYF. The CDR3 DNA reads as TGTGCCAGCAGCTTAGATCTCCCAGGGCTGAACGGTGGGACCCAGTACTTC.

The V and J genes are TRBV19 and TRBJ1-5; D is uncertain. This CDR3 comprises 13 residues. The germline V gene encodes CDR1 LNHDA and CDR2 SQIVND (reference sequence). The V and J ends lost 5 bases and 4 bases respectively, with 9 bases between them. The chain's CDR3 is CASSPQVNQPQHF. Here the CDR3 DNA reads TGTGCCAGTAGTCCCCAGGTAAATCAGCCCCAGCATTTT.

This clone was detected only once. This sequence joins TRBV5-6 and TRBJ1-2; 7 bases are shared with TRBD1. After removal of 0 bases from V and 0 bases from J, the junction contained 5 bases not matched to a gene. The CDR3 covers 16 residues. Germline V gene sequence: CDR1 SGHDT, CDR2 YYEEEE. CDR3 DNA: TGTGCCAGCAGCTTGGGAGGGACAGCTTCTAACTATGGCTACACCTTC. This sequence encodes CASSLGGTASNYGYTF.

This chain uses TRBV24-1 with TRBJ2-1; the match to TRBD2 covers 11 bases. From germline, CDR1 is KGHDR and CDR2 SFDVKD. The CDR3 runs 16 residues. V gave up 4 bases and J gave up 5 bases; unmatched junction bases: 6. The CDR3 bases are TGTGCCACCAGTGACCCGACTAGCGGGAAACACAATGAGCAGTTCTTC. It codes for CATSDPTSGKHNEQFF.

The chain uses TRBV2 and TRBJ1-2; 8 bases map to TRBD1. The CDR3 covers 13 residues. The germline gives CDR1 SNHLY, CDR2 FYNNEI. Trimming took 6 bases from V and 7 from J; bases not matched to a gene: 7. This chain's CDR3 is CASSPRTGPGYTF. CDR3 nucleotides: TGTGCCAGCAGCCCTCGGACAGGGCCTGGCTACACCTTC.

This rearrangement joins TRBV7-8 to TRBJ2-1, with TRBD2 as a possible D gene (5 bases). This CDR3 has 14 amino acids. Trimming pared 5 bases from V and 1 base from J, leaving 9 bases between. Per the germline V gene, CDR1 is SGHVS and CDR2 is FQNEAQ. The CDR3 protein is CASSPRLSYNEQFF. CDR3 DNA sequence: TGTGCCAGCAGCCCCCGACTATCCTACAATGAGCAGTTCTTC.

The chain links TRBV5-1 to TRBJ2-1, with a tentative D call TRBD1 (6 bases). CDR1 is SGHRS, CDR2 YFSETQ, per germline. V was pared by 0 bases and J by 3 bases, with 10 bases between. The CDR3 loop spans 15 amino acids. CDR3 loop: CASSLVPGDYNEQFF. CDR3 bases: TGCGCCAGCAGCTTGGTACCAGGGGACTACAATGAGCAGTTCTTC.

The rearrangement links TRBV20-1 to TRBJ1-2; D is undetermined. The CDR3 is made up of 11 amino acids. Germline loops: CDR1 DFQATT, CDR2 SNEGSKA (reference sequence). V shed 5 bases and J shed 10 bases, with 14 bases lying between them. The CDR3 nucleotides are TGCAGTGCTCCGAGGGCCGGGTCCTACACCTTC. This translates into CSAPRAGSYTF.